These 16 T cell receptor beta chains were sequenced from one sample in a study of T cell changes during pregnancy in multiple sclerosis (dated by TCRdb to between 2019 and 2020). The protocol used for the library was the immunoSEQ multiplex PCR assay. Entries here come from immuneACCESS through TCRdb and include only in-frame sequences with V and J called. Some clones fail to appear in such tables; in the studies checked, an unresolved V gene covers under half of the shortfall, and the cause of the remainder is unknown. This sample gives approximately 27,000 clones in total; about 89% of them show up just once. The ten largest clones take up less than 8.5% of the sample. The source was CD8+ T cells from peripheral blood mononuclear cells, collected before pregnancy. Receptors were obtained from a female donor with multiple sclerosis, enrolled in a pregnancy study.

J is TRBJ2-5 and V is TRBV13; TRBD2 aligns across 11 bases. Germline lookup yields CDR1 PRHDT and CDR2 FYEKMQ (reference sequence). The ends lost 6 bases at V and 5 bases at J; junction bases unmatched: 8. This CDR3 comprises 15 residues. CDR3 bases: TGTGCCAGCAGTTTTAGCGGGGGGGCCGACGAGACCCAGTACTTC. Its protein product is CASSFSGGADETQYF.

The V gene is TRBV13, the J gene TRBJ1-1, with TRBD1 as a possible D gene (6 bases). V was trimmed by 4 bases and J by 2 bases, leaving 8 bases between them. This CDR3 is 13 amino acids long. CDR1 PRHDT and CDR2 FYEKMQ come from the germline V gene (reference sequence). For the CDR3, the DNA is TGTGCCAGCAGCTCGGGACAAAACACTGAAGCTTTCTTT. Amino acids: CASSSGQNTEAFF.

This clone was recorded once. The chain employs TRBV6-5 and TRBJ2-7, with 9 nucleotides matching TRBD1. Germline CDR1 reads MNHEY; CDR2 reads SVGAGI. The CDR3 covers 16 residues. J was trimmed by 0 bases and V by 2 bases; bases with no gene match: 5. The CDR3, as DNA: TGTGCCAGCAGTTACGTACTACAGGGGGCCTCCTACGAGCAGTACTTC. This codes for CASSYVLQGASYEQYF.

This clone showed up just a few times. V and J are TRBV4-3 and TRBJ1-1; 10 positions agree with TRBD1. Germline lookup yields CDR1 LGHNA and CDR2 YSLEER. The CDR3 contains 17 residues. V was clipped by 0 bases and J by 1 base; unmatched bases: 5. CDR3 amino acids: CASSQEYWDRGNTEAFF. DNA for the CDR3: TGCGCCAGCAGCCAAGAGTATTGGGACAGGGGGAACACTGAAGCTTTCTTT.

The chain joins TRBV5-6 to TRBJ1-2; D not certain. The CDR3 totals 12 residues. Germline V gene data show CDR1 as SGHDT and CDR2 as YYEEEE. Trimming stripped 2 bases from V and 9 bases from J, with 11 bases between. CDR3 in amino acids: CASSFSGDSYTF. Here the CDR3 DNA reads TGTGCCAGCAGCTTCAGCGGGGATAGCTACACCTTC.

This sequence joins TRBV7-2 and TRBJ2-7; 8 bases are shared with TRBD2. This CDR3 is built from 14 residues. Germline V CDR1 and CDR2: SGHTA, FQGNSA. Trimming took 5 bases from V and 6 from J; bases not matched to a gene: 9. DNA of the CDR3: TGTGCCAGCAGCCGGGGACTAGTAACGGGCGAGCAGTACTTC. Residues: CASSRGLVTGEQYF.

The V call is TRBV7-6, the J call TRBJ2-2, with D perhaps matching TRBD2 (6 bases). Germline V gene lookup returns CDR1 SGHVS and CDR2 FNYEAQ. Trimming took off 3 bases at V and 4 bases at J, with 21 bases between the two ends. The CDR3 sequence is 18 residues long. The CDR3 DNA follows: TGTGCCAGCAGCTTCCCCCGGGAGAACCCCCAATTCACCGGGGAGCTGTTTTTT. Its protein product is CASSFPRENPQFTGELFF.

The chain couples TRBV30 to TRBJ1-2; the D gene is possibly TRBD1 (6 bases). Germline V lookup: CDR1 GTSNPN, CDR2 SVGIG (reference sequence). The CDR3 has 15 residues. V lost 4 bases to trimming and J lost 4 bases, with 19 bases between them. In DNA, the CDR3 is TGTGCCTGGACCTCCGGCATCGCAGGGGTCTATGGCTACACCTTC. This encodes CAWTSGIAGVYGYTF.

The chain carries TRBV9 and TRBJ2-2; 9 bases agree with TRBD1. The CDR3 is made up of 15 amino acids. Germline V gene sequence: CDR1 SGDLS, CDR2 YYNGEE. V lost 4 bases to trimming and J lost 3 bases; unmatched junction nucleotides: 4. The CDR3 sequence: CASSPRQGDTGELFF. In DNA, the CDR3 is TGTGCCAGCAGCCCCCGACAGGGGGACACCGGGGAGCTGTTTTTT.

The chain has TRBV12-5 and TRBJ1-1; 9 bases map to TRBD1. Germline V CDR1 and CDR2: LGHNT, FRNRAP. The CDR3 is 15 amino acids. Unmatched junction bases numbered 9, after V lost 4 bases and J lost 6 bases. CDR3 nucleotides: TGTGCTAGTGGTTCACCGGGACAGGGAAAGCCTGAAGCTTTCTTT. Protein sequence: CASGSPGQGKPEAFF.

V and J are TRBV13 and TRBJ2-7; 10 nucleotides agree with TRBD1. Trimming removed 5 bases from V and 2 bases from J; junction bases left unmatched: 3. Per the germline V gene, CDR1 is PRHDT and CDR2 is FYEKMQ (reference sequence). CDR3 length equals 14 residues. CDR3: CASSLGQGAYEQYF. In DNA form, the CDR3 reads TGTGCCAGCAGCCTCGGACAGGGGGCCTACGAGCAGTACTTC.

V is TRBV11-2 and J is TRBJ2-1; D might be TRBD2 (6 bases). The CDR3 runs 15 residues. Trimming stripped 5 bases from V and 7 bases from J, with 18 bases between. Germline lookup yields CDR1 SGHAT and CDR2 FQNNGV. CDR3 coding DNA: TGTGCCAGCAGCCCACTAGCTGGTTTAGAGAATGAGCAGTTCTTC. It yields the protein CASSPLAGLENEQFF.

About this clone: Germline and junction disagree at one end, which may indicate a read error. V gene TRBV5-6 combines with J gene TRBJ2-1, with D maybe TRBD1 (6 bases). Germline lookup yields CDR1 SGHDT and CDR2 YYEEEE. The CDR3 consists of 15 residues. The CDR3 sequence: CASRPVGASHNEQFF. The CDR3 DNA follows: TGTGCCAGCAGACCCGTGGGGGCCTCCCACAATGAGCAGTTCTTC. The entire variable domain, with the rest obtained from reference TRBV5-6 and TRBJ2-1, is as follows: DAGVTQSPTHLIKTRGQQVTLRCSPKSGHDTVSWYQQALGQGPQFIFQYYEEEERQRGNFPDRFSGHQFPNYSSELNVNALLLGDSALYLCASRPVGASHNEQFFGPGTRLTVL.

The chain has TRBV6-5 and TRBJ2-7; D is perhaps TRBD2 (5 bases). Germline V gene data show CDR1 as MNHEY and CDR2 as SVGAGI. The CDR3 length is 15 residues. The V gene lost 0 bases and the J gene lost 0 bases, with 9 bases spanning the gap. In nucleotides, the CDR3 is TGTGCCAGCAGTTACTCTTTTGGGAGCTCCTACGAGCAGTACTTC. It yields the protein CASSYSFGSSYEQYF.

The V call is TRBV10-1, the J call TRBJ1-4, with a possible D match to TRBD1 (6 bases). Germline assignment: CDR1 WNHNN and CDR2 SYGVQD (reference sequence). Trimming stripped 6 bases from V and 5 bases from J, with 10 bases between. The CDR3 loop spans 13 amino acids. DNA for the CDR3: TGCGCCAGCAGACAGGGACAAAATGAAAAACTGTTTTTT. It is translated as CASRQGQNEKLFF.

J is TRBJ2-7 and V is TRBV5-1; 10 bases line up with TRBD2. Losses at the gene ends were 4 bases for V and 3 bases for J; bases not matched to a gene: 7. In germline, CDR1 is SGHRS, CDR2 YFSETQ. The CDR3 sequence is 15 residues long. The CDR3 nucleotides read TGCGCCAGCAGCCCGGATCCTAGCGGGGGCTACGAGCAGTACTTC. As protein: CASSPDPSGGYEQYF.